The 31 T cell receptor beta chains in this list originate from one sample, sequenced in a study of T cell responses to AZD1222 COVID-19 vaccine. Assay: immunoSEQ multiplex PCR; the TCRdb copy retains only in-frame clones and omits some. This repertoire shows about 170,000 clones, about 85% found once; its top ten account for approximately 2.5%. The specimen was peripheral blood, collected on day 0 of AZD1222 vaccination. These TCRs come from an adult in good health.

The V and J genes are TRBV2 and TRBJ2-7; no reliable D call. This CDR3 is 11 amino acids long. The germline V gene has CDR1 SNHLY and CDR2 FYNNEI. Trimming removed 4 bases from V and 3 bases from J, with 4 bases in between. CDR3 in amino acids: CASSVRYEQYF. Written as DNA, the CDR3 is TGTGCCAGCAGTGTCCGCTACGAGCAGTACTTC.

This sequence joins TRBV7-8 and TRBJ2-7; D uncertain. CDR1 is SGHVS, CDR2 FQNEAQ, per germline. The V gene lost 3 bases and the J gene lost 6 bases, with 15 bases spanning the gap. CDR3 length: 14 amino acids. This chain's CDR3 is CASSFDFTSGEQYF. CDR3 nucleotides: TGTGCCAGCAGCTTCGACTTCACCTCTGGCGAGCAGTACTTC.

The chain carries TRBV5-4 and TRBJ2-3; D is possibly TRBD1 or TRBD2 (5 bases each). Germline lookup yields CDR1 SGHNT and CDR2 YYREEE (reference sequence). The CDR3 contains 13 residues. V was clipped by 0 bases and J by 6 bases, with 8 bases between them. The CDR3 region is CASSLGWDDTQYF. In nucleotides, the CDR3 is TGTGCCAGCAGCTTGGGGTGGGACGATACGCAGTATTTT.

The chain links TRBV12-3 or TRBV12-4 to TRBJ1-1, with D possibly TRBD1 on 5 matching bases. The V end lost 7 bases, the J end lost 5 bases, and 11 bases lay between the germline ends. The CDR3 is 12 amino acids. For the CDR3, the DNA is TGTGCCAGCATCCCTCAGGGAACTGAAGCTTTCTTT. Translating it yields CASIPQGTEAFF.

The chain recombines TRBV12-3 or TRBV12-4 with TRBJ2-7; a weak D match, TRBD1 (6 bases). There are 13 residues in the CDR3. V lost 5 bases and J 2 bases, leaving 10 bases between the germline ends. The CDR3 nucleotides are TGTGCCAGCAGTCGACAGGAAGCCTACGAGCAGTACTTC. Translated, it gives CASSRQEAYEQYF.

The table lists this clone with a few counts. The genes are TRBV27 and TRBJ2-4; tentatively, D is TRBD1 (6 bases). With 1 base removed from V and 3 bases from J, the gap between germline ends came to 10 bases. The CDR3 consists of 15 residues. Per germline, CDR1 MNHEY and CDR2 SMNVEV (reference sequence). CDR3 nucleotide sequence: TGTGCCAGCAGTTTATTGGGGGCTGGCAAAAACATTCAGTACTTC. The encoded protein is CASSLLGAGKNIQYF.

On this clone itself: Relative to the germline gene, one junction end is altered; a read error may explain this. CDR3 DNA sequence: TGTGCCAGCAGCGAGAGACTAGTGCCATCCTTC. Protein product: CASSERLVPSF. This chain joins TRBV11-2 and TRBJ2-7; possibly TRBD2 for D (6 bases). The CDR3 loop spans 11 amino acids. In germline, CDR1 is SGHAT, CDR2 FQNNGV.

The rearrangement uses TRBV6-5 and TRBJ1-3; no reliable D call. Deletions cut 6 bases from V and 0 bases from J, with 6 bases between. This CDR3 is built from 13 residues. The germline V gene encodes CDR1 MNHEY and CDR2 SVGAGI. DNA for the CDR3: TGTGCCAGCAGGTACAGCTCTGGAAACACCATATATTTT. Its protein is CASRYSSGNTIYF.

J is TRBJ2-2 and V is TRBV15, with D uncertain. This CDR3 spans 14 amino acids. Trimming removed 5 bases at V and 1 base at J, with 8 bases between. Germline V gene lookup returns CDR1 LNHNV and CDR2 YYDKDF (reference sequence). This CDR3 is CATSFRLNTGELFF. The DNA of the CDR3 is TGTGCCACCAGCTTCCGACTGAACACCGGGGAGCTGTTTTTT.

CDR3 in amino acids: CASSPNEGNGYTF. The CDR3 DNA reads as TGTGCCAGCTCACCAAACGAGGGTAATGGCTACACCTTC. The chain recombines TRBV18 with TRBJ1-2, with no clear D. V dropped 2 bases and J dropped 6 bases, with 10 bases sitting between them. Germline V gives CDR1 KGHSH, CDR2 LQKENI. This CDR3 comprises 13 residues.

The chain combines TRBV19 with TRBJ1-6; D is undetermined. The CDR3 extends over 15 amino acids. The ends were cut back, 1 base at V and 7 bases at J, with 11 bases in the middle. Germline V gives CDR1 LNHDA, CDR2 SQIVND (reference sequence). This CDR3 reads CASSIGGYGNSPLHF. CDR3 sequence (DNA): TGTGCCAGTAGTATAGGGGGTTATGGGAATTCACCCCTCCACTTT.

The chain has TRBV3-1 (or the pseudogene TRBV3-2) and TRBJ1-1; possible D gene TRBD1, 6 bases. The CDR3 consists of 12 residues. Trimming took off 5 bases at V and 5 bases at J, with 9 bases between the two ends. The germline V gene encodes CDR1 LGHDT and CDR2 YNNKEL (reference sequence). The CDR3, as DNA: TGTGCCAGCAGCTCAGGGGTGACTGAAGCTTTCTTT. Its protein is CASSSGVTEAFF.

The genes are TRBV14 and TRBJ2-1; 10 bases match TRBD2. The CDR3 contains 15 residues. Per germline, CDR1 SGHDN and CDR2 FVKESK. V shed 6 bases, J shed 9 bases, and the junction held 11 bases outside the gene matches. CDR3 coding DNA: TGTGCCAGCAGTCGCGGACTAGCGGCATACGGTGAGCAGTTCTTC. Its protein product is CASSRGLAAYGEQFF. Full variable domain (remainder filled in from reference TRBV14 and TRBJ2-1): EAGVTQFPSHSVIEKGQTVTLRCDPISGHDNLYWYRRVMGKEIKFLLHFVKESKQDESGMPNNRFLAERTGGTYSTLKVQPAELEDSGVYFCASSRGLAAYGEQFFGPGTRLTVL.

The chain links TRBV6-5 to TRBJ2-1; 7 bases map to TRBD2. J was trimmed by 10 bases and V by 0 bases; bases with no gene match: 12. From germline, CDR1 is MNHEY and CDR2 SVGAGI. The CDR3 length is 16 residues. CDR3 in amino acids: CASSYSGVAGLHEQFF. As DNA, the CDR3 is TGTGCCAGCAGTTACTCGGGGGTAGCGGGCCTACACGAGCAGTTCTTC.

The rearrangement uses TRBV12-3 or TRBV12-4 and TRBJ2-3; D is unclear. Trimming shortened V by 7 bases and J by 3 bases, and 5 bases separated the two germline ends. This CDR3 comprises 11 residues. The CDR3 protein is CASTSTDTQYF. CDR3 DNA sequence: TGTGCCAGCACCTCGACAGATACGCAGTATTTT.

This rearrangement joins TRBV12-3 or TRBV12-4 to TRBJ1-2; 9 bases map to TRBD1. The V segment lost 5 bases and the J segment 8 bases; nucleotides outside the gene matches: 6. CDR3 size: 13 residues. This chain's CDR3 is CASSAWDRAGYTF. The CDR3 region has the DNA TGTGCCAGCAGTGCATGGGACAGGGCGGGCTACACCTTC.

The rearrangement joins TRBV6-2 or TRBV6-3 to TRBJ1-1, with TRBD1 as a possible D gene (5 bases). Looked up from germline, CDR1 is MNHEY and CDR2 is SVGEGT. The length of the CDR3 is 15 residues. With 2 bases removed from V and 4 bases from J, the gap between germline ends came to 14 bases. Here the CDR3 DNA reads TGTGCCAGCAGTTACCCGGGGGTAGGAGGCACTGAAGCTTTCTTT. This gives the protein CASSYPGVGGTEAFF.

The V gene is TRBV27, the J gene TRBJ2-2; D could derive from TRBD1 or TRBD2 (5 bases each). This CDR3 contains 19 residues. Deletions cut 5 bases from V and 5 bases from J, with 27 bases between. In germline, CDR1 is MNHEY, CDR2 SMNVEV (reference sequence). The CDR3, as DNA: TGTGCCAGCAGTCCTAGACTCCGGGACCCAAACCCGGGGACCGGGGAGCTGTTTTTT. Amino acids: CASSPRLRDPNPGTGELFF.

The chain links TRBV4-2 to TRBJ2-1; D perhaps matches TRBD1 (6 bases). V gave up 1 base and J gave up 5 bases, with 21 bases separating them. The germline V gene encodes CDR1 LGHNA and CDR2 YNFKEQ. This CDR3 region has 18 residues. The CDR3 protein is CASSQGLTLRGNHNEQFF. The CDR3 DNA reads TGTGCCAGCAGCCAAGGGTTGACCCTGAGGGGGAACCACAATGAGCAGTTCTTC.

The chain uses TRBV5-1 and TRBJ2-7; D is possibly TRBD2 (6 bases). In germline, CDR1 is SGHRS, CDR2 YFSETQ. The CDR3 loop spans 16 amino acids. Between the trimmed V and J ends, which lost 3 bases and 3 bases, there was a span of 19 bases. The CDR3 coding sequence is TGCGCCAGCAGCTCCGCCGGGACTGCCGGGAACTACGAGCAGTACTTC. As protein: CASSSAGTAGNYEQYF. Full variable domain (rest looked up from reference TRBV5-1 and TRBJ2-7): KAGVTQTPRYLIKTRGQQVTLSCSPISGHRSVSWYQQTPGQGLQFLFEYFSETQRNKGNFPGRFSGRQFSNSRSEMNVSTLELGDSALYLCASSSAGTAGNYEQYFGPGTRLTVT.

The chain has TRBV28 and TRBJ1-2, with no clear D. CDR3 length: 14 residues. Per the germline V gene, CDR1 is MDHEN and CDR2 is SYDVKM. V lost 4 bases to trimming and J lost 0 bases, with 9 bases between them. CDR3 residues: CASSSHSSNYGYTF. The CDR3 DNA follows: TGTGCCAGCAGTTCCCACTCATCTAACTATGGCTACACCTTC.

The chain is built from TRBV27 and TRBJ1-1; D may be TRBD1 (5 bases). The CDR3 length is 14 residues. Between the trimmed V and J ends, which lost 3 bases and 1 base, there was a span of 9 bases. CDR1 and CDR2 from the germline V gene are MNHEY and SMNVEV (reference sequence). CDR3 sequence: CASSFYGGNTEAFF. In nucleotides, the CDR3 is TGTGCCAGCAGTTTTTATGGGGGGAACACTGAAGCTTTCTTT.

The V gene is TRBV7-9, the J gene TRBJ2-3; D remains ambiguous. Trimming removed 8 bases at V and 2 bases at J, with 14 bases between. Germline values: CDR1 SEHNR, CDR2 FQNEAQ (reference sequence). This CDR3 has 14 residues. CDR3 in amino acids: CASLGLGPTDTQYF. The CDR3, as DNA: TGTGCCAGCTTAGGGCTAGGACCCACAGATACGCAGTATTTT.

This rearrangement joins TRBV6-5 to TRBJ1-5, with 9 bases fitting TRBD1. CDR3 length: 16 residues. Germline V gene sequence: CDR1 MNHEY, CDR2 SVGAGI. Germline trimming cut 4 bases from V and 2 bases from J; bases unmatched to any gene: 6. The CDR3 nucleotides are TGTGCCAGCAGTTTGGGACAGGGTGGCGGCAATCAGCCCCAGCATTTT. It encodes CASSLGQGGGNQPQHF.

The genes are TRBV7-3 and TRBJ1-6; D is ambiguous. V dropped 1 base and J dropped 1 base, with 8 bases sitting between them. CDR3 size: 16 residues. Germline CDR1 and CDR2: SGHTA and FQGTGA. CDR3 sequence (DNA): TGTGCCAGCAGCTTAAAGGGCGCGTCCTATAATTCACCCCTCCACTTT. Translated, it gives CASSLKGASYNSPLHF.

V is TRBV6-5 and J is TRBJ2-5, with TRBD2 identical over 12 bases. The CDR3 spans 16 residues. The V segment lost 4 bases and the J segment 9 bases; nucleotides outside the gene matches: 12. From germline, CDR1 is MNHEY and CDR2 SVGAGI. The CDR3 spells CASSSGGTSGYGAQYF. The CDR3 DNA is TGTGCCAGCAGTTCAGGGGGGACTAGCGGGTATGGGGCCCAGTACTTC.

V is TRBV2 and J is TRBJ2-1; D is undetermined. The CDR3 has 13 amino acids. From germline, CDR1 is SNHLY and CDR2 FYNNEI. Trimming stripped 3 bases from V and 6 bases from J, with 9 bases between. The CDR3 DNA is TGTGCCAGCAGTGATGGGCAGTTCAATGAGCAGTTCTTC. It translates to CASSDGQFNEQFF.

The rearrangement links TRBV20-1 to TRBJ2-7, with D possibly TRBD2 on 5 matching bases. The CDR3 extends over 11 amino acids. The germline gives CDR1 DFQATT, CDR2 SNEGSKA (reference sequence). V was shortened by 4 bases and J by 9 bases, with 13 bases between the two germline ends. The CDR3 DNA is TGCAGTGCTACACCCTACGAGGGGCAGTACTTC. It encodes CSATPYEGQYF.

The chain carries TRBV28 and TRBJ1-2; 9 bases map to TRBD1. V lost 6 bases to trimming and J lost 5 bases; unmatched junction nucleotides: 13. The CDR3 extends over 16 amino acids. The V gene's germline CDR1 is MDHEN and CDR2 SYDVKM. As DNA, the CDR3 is TGTGCCAGCAGCCCGACAGGGGGAAGCGCAGGGTATGGCTACACCTTC. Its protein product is CASSPTGGSAGYGYTF.

This chain's CDR3 is CASSLALGEKLFF. CDR3 bases: TGTGCCAGCAGCTTAGCCCTAGGTGAAAAACTGTTTTTT. The V and J genes are TRBV7-2 and TRBJ1-4; D unclear. This CDR3 contains 13 residues. With 0 bases removed from V and 7 bases from J, the gap between germline ends came to 6 bases. Germline V gene lookup returns CDR1 SGHTA and CDR2 FQGNSA.

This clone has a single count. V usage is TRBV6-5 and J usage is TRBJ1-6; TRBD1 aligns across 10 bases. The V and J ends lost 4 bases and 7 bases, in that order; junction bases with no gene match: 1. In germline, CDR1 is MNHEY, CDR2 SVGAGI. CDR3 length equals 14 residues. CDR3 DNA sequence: TGTGCCAGCAGTTCGGACAGGGGGAATTCACCCCTCCACTTT. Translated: CASSSDRGNSPLHF.